This T cell receptor beta chain was captured in a study of blood T cell repertoires in COVID-19. Using immunoSEQ multiplex PCR, the repertoire was profiled, and TCRdb retains in-frame clones only, with some absent. The repertoire holds around 470,000 clones, approximately 89% seen once, with roughly 0.92% in the top ten. Losses at the gene ends were 3 bases for V and 5 bases for J; bases not matched to a gene: 16. Germline CDR1 and CDR2: DFQATT and SNEGSKA (reference sequence). This CDR3 has 17 residues. The chain joins TRBV20-1 to TRBJ2-7, with 10 bases lining up with TRBD1. The sample was peripheral blood. The origin of this receptor is a man in his late teens or twenties with COVID-19, enrolled during active disease. CDR3 in amino acids: CSASLVKSGQGIHEQYF. CDR3 in DNA: TGCAGTGCTAGTTTGGTTAAATCGGGACAGGGGATCCACGAGCAGTACTTC.